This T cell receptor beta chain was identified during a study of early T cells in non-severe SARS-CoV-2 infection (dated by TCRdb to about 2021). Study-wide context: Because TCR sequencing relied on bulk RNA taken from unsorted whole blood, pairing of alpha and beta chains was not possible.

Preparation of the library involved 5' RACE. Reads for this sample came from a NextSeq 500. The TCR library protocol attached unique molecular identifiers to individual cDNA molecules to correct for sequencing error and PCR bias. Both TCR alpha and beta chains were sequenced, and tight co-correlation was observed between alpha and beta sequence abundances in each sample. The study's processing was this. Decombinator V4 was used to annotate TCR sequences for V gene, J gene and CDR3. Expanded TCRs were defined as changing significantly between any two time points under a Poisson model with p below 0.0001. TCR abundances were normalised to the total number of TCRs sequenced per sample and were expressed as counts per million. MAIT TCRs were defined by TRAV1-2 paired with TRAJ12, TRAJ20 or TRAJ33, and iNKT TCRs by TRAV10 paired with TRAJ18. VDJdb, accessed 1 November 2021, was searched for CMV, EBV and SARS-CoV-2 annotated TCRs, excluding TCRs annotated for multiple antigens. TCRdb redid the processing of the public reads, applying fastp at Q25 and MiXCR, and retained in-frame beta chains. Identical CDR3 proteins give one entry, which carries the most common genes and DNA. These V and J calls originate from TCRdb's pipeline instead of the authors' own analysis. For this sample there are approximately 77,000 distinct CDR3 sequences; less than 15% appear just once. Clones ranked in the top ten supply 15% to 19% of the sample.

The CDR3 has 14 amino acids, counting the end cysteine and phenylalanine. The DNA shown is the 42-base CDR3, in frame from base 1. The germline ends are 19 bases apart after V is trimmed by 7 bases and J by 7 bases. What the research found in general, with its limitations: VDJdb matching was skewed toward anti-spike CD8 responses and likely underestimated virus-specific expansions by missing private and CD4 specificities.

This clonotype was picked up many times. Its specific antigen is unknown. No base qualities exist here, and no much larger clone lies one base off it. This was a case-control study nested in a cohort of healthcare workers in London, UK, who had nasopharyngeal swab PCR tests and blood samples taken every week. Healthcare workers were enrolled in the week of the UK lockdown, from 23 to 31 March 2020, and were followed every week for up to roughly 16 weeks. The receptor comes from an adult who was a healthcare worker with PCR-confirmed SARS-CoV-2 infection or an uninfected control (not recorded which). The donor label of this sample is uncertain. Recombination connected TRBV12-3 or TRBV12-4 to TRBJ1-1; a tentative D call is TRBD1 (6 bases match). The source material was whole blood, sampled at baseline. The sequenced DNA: TGTGCCAGCATTTGGAACAGGGCTGGGGGTGAAGCTTTCTTT. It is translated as CASIWNRAGGEAFF.